A single sample gave rise to the 5 T cell receptor beta chains below, sequenced in a study of cytomegalovirus exposure and HLA in healthy donors. Primers included in the PCR were 60 Vbeta and 13 Jbeta primers. Repertoires were generated with immunoSEQ multiplex PCR, while TCRdb's copy carries only in-frame clones and drops some. In the table there are about 160,000 clones, approximately 80% of which are singletons. The sample was PBMCs. These receptors all come from a man between 25 and 39 years old in good health and CMV-seronegative.

The rearrangement joins TRBV6-5 to TRBJ1-3, with 7 bases identical to TRBD1. The germline gives CDR1 MNHEY, CDR2 SVGAGI. V lost 6 bases and J lost 7; bases outside the gene matches: 12. The CDR3 runs to 15 residues. DNA for the CDR3: TGTGCCAGCAGCTCAGGACAGGCTGCCTGGAACACCATATATTTT. Translating it yields CASSSGQAAWNTIYF.

This clone was counted a few times. The rearrangement joins TRBV4-2 to TRBJ1-3; 10 bases agree with TRBD1. V was clipped by 6 bases and J by 0 bases; unmatched bases: 11. The germline V gene encodes CDR1 LGHNA and CDR2 YNFKEQ. The CDR3 has 18 residues. The CDR3 DNA sequence: TGTGCCAGCAGTTTCAGTGACAGGGGGCTTTTCTCTGGAAACACCATATATTTT. Translating gives CASSFSDRGLFSGNTIYF.

The DNA for the CDR3 is TGTGCCAGCAGTCCATTTAGGAGGGGATCCTACGAGCAGTACTTC. It translates to CASSPFRRGSYEQYF. The genes are TRBV6-5 and TRBJ2-7, with D possibly being TRBD2 (6 bases). The CDR3 contains 15 residues. Germline V lookup: CDR1 MNHEY, CDR2 SVGAGI. Trimming removed 5 bases from V and 1 base from J, with 15 bases in between.

The chain carries TRBV27 and TRBJ1-4; TRBD1 might be the D (6 bases). Looked up from germline, CDR1 is MNHEY and CDR2 is SMNVEV (reference sequence). V was cut by 3 bases and J by 8 bases, with 16 bases left in between. The CDR3 extends over 15 amino acids. In DNA, the CDR3 is TGTGCCAGCAGTTTCGGCCTCCGTACAGGGGAAAAACTGTTTTTT. Its translation is CASSFGLRTGEKLFF.

The chain recombines TRBV10-2 with TRBJ1-6; D uncertain. This CDR3 comprises 17 residues. Germline V gene lookup returns CDR1 WSHSY and CDR2 SAAADI. V dropped 3 bases and J dropped 1 base, with 13 bases sitting between them. The CDR3 DNA reads TGCGCCAGCAGTGATTGGGAGGGAGGGTCCTATAATTCACCCCTCCACTTT. Amino acid sequence: CASSDWEGGSYNSPLHF.